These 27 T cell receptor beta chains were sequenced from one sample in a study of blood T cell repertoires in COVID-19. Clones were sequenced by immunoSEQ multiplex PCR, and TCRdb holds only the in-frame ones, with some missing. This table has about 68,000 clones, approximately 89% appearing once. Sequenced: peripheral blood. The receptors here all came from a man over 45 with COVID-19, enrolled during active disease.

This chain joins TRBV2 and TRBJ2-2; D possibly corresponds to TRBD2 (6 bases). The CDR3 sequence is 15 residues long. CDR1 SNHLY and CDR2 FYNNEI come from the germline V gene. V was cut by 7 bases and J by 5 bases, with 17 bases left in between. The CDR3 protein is CASKAGWGETGELFF. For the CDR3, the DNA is TGTGCCAGCAAGGCAGGTTGGGGGGAGACCGGGGAGCTGTTTTTT. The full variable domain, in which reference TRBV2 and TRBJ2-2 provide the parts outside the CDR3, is EPEVTQTPSHQVTQMGQEVILRCVPISNHLYFYWYRQILGQKVEFLVSFYNNEISEKSEIFDDQFSVERPDGSNFTLKIRSTKLEDSAMYFCASKAGWGETGELFFGEGSRLTVL.

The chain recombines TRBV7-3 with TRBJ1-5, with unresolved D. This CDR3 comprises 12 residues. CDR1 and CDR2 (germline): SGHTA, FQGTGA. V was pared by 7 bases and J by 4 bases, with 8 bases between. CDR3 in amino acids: CASTWRNQPQHF. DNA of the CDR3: TGTGCCAGCACCTGGCGGAATCAGCCCCAGCATTTT.

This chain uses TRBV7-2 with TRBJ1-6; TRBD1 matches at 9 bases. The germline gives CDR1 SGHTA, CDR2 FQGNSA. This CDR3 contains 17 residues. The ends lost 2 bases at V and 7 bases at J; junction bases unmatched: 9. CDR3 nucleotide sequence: TGTGCCAGCAGCTTAAGGCGGACAGGGGTATGGAATTCACCCCTCCACTTT. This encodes CASSLRRTGVWNSPLHF.

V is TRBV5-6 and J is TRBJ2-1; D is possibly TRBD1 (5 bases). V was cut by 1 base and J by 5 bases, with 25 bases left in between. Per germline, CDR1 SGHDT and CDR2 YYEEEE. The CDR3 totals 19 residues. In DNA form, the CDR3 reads TGTGCCAGCAGCTTGCCCGGACACGTCGGTATTCCTCGTGACAATGAGCAGTTCTTC. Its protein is CASSLPGHVGIPRDNEQFF.

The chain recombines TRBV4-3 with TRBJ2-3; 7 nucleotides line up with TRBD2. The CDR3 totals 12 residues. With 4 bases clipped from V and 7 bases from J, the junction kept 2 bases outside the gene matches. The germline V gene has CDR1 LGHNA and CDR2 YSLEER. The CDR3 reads CASSRDYHTQYF. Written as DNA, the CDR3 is TGCGCCAGCAGCCGGGACTACCATACGCAGTATTTT.

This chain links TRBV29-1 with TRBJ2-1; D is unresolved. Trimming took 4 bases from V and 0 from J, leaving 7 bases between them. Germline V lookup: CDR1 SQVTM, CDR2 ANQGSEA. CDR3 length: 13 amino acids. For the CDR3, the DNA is TGCAGCGTTGCGGAGAGCTCCTACAATGAGCAGTTCTTC. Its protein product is CSVAESSYNEQFF.

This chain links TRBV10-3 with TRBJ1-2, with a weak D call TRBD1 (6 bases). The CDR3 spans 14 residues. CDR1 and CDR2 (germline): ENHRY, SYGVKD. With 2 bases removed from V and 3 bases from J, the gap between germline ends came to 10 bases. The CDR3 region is CAISEGGLYYGYTF. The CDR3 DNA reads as TGTGCCATCAGTGAGGGGGGCCTTTACTATGGCTACACCTTC.

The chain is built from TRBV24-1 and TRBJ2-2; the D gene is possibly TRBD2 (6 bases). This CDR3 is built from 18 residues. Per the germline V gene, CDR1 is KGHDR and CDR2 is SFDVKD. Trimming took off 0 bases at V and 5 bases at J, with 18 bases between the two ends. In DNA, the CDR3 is TGTGCCACCAGTGATTTGCGGGGGTCACAGAGTAGAACCGGGGAGCTGTTTTTT. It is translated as CATSDLRGSQSRTGELFF.

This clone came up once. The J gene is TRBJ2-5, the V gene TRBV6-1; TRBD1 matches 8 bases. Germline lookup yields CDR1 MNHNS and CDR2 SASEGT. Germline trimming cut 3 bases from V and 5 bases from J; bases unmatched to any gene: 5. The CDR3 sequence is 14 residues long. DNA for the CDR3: TGTGCCAGCAGTGACGACAGGGGAGACGAGACCCAGTACTTC. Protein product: CASSDDRGDETQYF.

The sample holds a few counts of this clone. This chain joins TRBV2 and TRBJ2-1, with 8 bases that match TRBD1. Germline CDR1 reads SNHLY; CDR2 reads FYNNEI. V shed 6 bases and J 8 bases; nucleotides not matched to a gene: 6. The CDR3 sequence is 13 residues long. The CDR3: CASRTGVADEQFF. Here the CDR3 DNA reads TGTGCCAGCAGGACAGGGGTTGCCGATGAGCAGTTCTTC.

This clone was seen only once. The CDR3: CASSRTSGALRLFF. CDR3 DNA sequence: TGTGCCAGCAGCCGTACTAGCGGGGCCCTAAGGCTGTTTTTT. The J gene is TRBJ2-2, the V gene TRBV7-2; 10 bases line up with TRBD2. CDR3 length: 14 residues. The V gene's germline CDR1 is SGHTA and CDR2 FQGNSA. V shed 5 bases, J shed 13 bases, and the junction held 10 bases outside the gene matches.

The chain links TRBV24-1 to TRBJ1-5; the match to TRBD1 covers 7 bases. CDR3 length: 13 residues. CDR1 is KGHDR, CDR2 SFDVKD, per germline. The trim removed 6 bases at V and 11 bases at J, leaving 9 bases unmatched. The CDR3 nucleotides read TGTGCCACCAGTACGATGCCCAGGGGGACCCAGCATTTT. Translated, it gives CATSTMPRGTQHF.

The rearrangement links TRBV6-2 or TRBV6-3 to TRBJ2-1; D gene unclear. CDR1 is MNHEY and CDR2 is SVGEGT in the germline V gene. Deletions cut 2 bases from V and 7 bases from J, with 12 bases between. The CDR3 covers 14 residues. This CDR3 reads CASSYVSAQNEQFF. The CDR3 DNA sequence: TGTGCCAGCAGTTACGTCAGCGCCCAAAATGAGCAGTTCTTC.

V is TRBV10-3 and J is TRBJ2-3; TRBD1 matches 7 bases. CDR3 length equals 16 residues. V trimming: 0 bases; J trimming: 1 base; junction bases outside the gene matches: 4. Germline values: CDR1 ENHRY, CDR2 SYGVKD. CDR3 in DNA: TGTGCCATCAGTGAGTCGAGGGGGCGCGGCACAGATACGCAGTATTTT. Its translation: CAISESRGRGTDTQYF.

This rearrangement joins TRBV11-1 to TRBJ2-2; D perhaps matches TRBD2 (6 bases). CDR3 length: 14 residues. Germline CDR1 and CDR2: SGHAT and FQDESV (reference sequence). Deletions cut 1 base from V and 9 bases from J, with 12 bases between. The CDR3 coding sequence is TGTGCCAGCAGCTTAGGTTTTAGCGGAAGGGAGCTGTTTTTT. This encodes CASSLGFSGRELFF.

CDR3 sequence reads: CASSFSGKETQYF. The DNA for the CDR3 is TGCGCCAGCAGTTTTTCAGGGAAAGAGACCCAGTACTTC. The chain links TRBV10-2 to TRBJ2-5; D perhaps matches TRBD1 (5 bases). The CDR3 consists of 13 residues. Trimming left V 5 bases short and J 3 bases short, with 10 bases between. Per the germline V gene, CDR1 is WSHSY and CDR2 is SAAADI.

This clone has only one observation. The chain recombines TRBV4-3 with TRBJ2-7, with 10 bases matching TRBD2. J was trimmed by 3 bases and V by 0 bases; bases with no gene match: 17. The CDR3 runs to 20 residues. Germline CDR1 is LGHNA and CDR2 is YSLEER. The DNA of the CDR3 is TGCGCCAGCAGCCAAGATTATCGAAGATACCCCGGGACTAGCGTCTACGAGCAGTACTTC. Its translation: CASSQDYRRYPGTSVYEQYF.

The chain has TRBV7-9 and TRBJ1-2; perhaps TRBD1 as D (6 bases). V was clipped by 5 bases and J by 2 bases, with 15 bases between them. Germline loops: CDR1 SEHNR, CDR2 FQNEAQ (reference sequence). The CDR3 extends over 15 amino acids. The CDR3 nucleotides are TGTGCCAGCAGCCCTCCAGGGGAGTACAACTATGGCTACACCTTC. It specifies CASSPPGEYNYGYTF.

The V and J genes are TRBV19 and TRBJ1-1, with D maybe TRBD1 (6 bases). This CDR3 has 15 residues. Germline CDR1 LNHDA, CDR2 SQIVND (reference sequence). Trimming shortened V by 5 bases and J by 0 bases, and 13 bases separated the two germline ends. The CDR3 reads CASSPGQLVNTEAFF. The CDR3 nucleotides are TGTGCCAGTAGTCCGGGACAATTGGTGAACACTGAAGCTTTCTTT.

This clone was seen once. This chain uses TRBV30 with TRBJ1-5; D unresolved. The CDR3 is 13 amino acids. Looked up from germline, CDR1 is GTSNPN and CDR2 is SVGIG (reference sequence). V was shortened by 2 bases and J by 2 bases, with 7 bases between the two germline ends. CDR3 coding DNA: TGTGCCTGGAGTTCCGAGGGCAATCAGCCCCAGCATTTT. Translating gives CAWSSEGNQPQHF.

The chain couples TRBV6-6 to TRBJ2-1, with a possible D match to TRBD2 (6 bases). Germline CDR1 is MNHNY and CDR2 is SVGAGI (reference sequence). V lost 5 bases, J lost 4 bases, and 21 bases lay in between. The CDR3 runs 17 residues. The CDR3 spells CASSPPPYGGSYNEQFF. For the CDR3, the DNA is TGTGCCAGCAGTCCCCCTCCTTACGGGGGATCTTACAATGAGCAGTTCTTC.

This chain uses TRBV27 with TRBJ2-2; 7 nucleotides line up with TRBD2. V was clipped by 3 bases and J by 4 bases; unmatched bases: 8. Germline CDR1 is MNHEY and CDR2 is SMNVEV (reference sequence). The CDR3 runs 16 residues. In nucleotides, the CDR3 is TGTGCCAGCAGTTTCAGGCGGGAGACTGGCACCGGGGAGCTGTTTTTT. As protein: CASSFRRETGTGELFF.

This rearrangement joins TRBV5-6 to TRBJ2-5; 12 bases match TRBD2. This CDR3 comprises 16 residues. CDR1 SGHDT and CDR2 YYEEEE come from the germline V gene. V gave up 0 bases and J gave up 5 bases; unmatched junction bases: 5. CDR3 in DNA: TGTGCCAGCAGCTTGGTGACTAGCGGGAGAGGGGAGACCCAGTACTTC. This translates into CASSLVTSGRGETQYF.

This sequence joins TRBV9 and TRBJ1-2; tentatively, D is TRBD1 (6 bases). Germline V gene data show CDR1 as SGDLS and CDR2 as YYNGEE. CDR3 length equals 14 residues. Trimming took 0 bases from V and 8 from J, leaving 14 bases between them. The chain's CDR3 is CASSVGWGQGGYTF. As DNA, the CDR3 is TGTGCCAGCAGCGTAGGCTGGGGGCAGGGGGGCTACACCTTC.

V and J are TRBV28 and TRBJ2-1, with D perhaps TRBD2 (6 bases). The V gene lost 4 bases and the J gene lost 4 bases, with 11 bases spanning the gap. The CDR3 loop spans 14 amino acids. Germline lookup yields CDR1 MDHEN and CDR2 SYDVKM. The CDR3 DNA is TGTGCCAGCAGTTCCGGGACTGAGTACAATGAGCAGTTCTTC. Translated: CASSSGTEYNEQFF.

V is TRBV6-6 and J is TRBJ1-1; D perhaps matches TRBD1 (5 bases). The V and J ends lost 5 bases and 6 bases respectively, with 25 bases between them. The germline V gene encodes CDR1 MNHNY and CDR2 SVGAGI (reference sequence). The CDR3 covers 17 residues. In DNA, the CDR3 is TGTGCCAGCAGTCCCTCCCGGGACTGGGAAGTTAGGTCTGAAGCTTTCTTT. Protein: CASSPSRDWEVRSEAFF.

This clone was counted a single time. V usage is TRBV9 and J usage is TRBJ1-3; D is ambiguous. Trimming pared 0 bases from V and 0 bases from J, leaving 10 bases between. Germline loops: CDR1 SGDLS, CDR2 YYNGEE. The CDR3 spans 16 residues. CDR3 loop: CASSVGQLSSGNTIYF. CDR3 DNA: TGTGCCAGCAGCGTAGGGCAGTTAAGCTCTGGAAACACCATATATTTT.